This TCR beta chain is drawn from a study of T cells in Graves' hyperthyroidism and ophthalmopathy. Findings and caveats of the study: The model identified upcoming ophthalmopathy a median approximately 6.4 months ahead of onset.

As concerns this clonotype: Its antigen is undetermined.

TCR beta CDR3 regions were amplified from RNA. In the first-round RT-PCR of the TCR CDR3, the HTBI primer set was used. One entry per CDR3 protein, called by TCRdb with MiXCR from the multiplex PCR reads. The data hold hundreds of thousands of distinct CDR3 sequences, with nearly 20% observed a single time. Germline values: CDR1 SGHAT, CDR2 FQNNGV. V lost 9 bases, J lost 9 bases, and 18 bases lay in between. The CDR3 is made up of 13 amino acids. The receptor was isolated from a man aged 40-55 years with Graves' ophthalmopathy. The chain links TRBV11-2 to TRBJ2-1; tentatively, D is TRBD1 (6 bases). The material sequenced was blood. Here the CDR3 DNA reads TGTGCCAGTAGTCTAGCCCGAGGGGGTGAGCAGTTCTTC. Translated, it gives CASSLARGGEQFF.